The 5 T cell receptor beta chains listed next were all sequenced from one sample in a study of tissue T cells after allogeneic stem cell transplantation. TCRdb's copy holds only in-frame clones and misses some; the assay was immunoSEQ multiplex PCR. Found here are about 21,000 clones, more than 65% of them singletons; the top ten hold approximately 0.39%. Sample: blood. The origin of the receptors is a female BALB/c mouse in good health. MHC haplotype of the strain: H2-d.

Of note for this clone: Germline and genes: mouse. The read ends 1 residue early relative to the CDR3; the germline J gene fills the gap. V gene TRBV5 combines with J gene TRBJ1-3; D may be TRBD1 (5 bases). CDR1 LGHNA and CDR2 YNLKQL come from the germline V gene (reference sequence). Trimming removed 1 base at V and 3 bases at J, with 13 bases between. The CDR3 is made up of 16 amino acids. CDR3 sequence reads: CASSQVPSRVGNTLYF. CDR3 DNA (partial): TGTGCCAGCAGCCAAGTCCCCAGCAGGGTTGGAAATACGCTCTAT.

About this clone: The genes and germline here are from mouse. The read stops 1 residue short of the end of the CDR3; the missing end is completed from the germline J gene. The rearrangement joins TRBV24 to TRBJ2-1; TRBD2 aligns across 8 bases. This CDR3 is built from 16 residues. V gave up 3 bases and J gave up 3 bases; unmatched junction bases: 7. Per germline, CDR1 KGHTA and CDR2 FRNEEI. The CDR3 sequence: CASSLPHWGSYAEQFF. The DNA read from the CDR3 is TGTGCCAGCAGTCTCCCCCACTGGGGGTCCTATGCTGAGCAGTTC.

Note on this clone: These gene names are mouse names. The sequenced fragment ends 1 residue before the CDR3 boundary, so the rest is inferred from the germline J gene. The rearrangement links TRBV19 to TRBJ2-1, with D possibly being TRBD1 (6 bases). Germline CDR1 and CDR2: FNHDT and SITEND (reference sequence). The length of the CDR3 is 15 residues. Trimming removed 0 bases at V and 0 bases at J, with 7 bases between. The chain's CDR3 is CASSIGDTNYAEQFF. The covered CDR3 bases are TGTGCCAGCAGTATAGGGGACACTAACTATGCTGAGCAGTTC.

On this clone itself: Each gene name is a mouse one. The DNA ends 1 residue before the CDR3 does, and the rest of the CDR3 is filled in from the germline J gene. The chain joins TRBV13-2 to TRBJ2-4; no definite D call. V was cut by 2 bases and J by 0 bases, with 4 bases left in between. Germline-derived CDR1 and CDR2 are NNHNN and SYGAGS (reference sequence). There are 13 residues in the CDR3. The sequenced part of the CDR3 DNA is TGTGCCAGCGGTGAGAGGAGTCAAAACACCTTGTAC. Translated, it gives CASGERSQNTLY. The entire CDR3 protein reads CASGERSQNTLYF.

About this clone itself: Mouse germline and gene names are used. The part of the CDR3 DNA that was read is TGTGCCAGCAGCCAAGATAGGGGGAGGGATGAACAGTAC. Translation: CASSQDRGRDEQY. The whole CDR3 is CASSQDRGRDEQYF. The chain recombines TRBV5 with TRBJ2-7, with a tentative D call TRBD1 (6 bases). The CDR3 end is not reached by the read, which stops 1 residue before it; the germline J gene fills it in. The CDR3 consists of 14 residues. The V gene lost 0 bases and the J gene lost 5 bases, with 11 bases spanning the gap. The germline V gene has CDR1 LGHNA and CDR2 YNLKQL (reference sequence).